This T cell receptor (beta chain) was sequenced in a study of blood T cell repertoires in COVID-19. Looking at the study overall: T cells, B-cell-depleted T cells, or PBMCs supplied cDNA or gDNA.

Sequencing used immunoSEQ multiplex PCR; TCRdb keeps in-frame clones, though not all of them. The table has 200,000 to 250,000 clones, about 83% seen once. CDR3 length equals 16 residues. Germline CDR1 is SNHLY and CDR2 is FYNNEI. J lost 6 bases, V lost 0 bases, and 5 bases had no gene match. Participants were aged roughly 18 to 89 years, lived in around 22 US areas, and enrolled virtually. This sequence originates from a woman aged 45-65 years who had been exposed to COVID-19. V is TRBV2 and J is TRBJ2-1, with 10 bases lining up with TRBD1. Specimen: PBMCs or T cells enriched from blood (not recorded which). CDR3 protein: CASSEARTGGSNEQFF. CDR3 sequence (DNA): TGTGCCAGCAGTGAAGCGAGGACAGGGGGTAGCAATGAGCAGTTCTTC.